The source of this T cell receptor beta chain is a study of control samples from healthy donors and cancer patients. TCRdb's copy holds only in-frame clones and misses some; the assay was immunoSEQ multiplex PCR. The sample lists 70,000 to 75,000 clones, about 90% occurring once. The sequenced sample was PBMCs. The source of this sequence is a man aged 55-75 years with lung cancer.

As DNA, the CDR3 is TGCGCCAGCAGCCTGGACAGGGACGGTGAAAAACTGTTTTTT. Translation gives CASSLDRDGEKLFF. This sequence joins TRBV5-1 and TRBJ1-4, with 8 bases fitting TRBD1. Germline trimming cut 4 bases from V and 7 bases from J; bases unmatched to any gene: 6. The CDR3 runs to 14 residues. CDR1 is SGHRS and CDR2 is YFSETQ in the germline V gene.